Listed here are 4 T cell receptor beta chains from one sample, sequenced in a study of regulatory dendritic cells for organ transplantation. Their antigens remain unidentified. Sequenced by immunoSEQ multiplex PCR; TCRdb stores in-frame clones only, minus some. Of some 12,000 clones in the sample, around 62% were seen once. Sorted subsets were CFSE-labeled and cultured approximately 5 days with allogeneic dendritic cells. Sample: naive CD8+ T cells from blood cultured with dendritic cells. The sample's subset: CD45RA+ naive T cells. These receptors all come from a human donor in good health.

CDR3 residues: CASRNSGSYEQYF. CDR3 DNA sequence: TGTGCCAGCAGAAATTCGGGAAGCTACGAGCAGTACTTC. V gene TRBV25-1 combines with J gene TRBJ2-7, with a tentative D call TRBD2 (5 bases). Trimming took off 6 bases at V and 3 bases at J, with 12 bases between the two ends. Germline V gene data show CDR1 as MGHDK and CDR2 as SYGVNS. The CDR3 is 13 residues long.

The gene calls are TRBV7-3 and TRBJ2-7; TRBD1 might be the D (6 bases). CDR3 size: 13 residues. The V gene's germline CDR1 is SGHTA and CDR2 FQGTGA. V lost 4 bases to trimming and J lost 5 bases, with 12 bases between them. CDR3 amino acids: CASSSSGVDEQYF. For the CDR3, the DNA is TGTGCCAGCAGCTCCTCAGGGGTTGACGAGCAGTACTTC.

The CDR3, as DNA: TGTGCCAGCAGCCCGACAGCTGAAAAACTGTTTTTT. Its protein is CASSPTAEKLFF. The chain carries TRBV7-9 and TRBJ1-4; TRBD1 is a possible D gene (5 bases). The V gene lost 5 bases and the J gene lost 7 bases, with 8 bases spanning the gap. Germline V gene lookup returns CDR1 SEHNR and CDR2 FQNEAQ (reference sequence). This CDR3 has 12 amino acids. Using reference TRBV7-9 and TRBJ1-4 for the parts outside the CDR3, the full variable domain is DTGVSQNPRHKITKRGQNVTFRCDPISEHNRLYWYRQTLGQGPEFLTYFQNEAQLEKSRLLSDRFSAERPKGSFSTLEIQRTEQGDSAMYLCASSPTAEKLFFGSGTQLSVL.

This clone has a handful of counts. The J gene is TRBJ1-2, the V gene TRBV27; the D is unclear. V shed 5 bases and J shed 2 bases, with 12 bases lying between them. Germline V gene data show CDR1 as MNHEY and CDR2 as SMNVEV (reference sequence). The CDR3 spans 14 residues. The DNA of the CDR3 is TGTGCCAGCAGTCCCCTCGGGGTCAACTATGGCTACACCTTC. Translation gives CASSPLGVNYGYTF.